Listed here are 27 T cell receptor beta chains from one sample, sequenced in a study of neurological immune-mediated disorders. One entry per CDR3 protein results from TCRdb running MiXCR on the 5' RACE reads. The sample lists 75,000 to 95,000 distinct CDR3 sequences, about a sixth seen once, with roughly 15% in the top ten. Material for sequencing was PBMCs. The receptors derive from a woman between 40 and 50 years old in good health.

The chain carries TRBV5-1 and TRBJ1-1; TRBD1 aligns across 9 bases. Germline CDR1 SGHRS, CDR2 YFSETQ. With 0 bases clipped from V and 2 bases from J, the junction kept 5 bases outside the gene matches. The CDR3 runs 16 residues. The CDR3 region has the DNA TGCGCCAGCAGCTTGGCCCCTACAGGGGGCAACACTGAAGCTTTCTTT. This sequence encodes CASSLAPTGGNTEAFF.

This rearrangement joins TRBV4-3 to TRBJ2-1; possibly TRBD2 for D (6 bases). V was trimmed by 8 bases and J by 12 bases, leaving 26 bases between them. The germline gives CDR1 LGHNA, CDR2 YSLEER. This CDR3 has 15 residues. CDR3 nucleotides: TGCGCCAGCCAAGGGGATCGGGAGAATAAAGGGCGGCAGTTCTTC. Residues: CASQGDRENKGRQFF.

This clonotype was detected many times. The gene calls are TRBV20-1 and TRBJ1-1; the D is unclear. V was clipped by 0 bases and J by 4 bases, with 15 bases between them. This CDR3 comprises 15 residues. Germline CDR1 reads DFQATT; CDR2 reads SNEGSKA (reference sequence). CDR3 coding DNA: TGCAGTGCTAGAGATCTGGGTGCGACGGCCACTGAAGCTTTCTTT. Protein product: CSARDLGATATEAFF.

This clonotype occurred many times. The chain is built from TRBV4-3 and TRBJ2-5, with TRBD1 matching over 10 bases. Germline CDR1 reads LGHNA; CDR2 reads YSLEER. V lost 7 bases, J lost 0 bases, and 5 bases stayed unmatched. CDR3 length: 15 residues. Written as DNA, the CDR3 is TGCGCCAGCACCCCGGGACAGGGGTACCAAGAGACCCAGTACTTC. Translated, it gives CASTPGQGYQETQYF.

Many counts were recorded for this clonotype. The chain uses TRBV18 and TRBJ2-7; D may correspond to TRBD1 or TRBD2 (6 bases each). The CDR3 has 13 residues. Trimming cost V 2 bases and J 7 bases, with 12 bases left between them. The germline V gene has CDR1 KGHSH and CDR2 LQKENI. DNA of the CDR3: TGTGCCAGCTCACCAGGGCAGGGGAGGGAGCAGTACGTC. Translating it yields CASSPGQGREQYV.

Comment on this clonotype: A much larger clone differs by one base, so this may be a read error. This chain links TRBV12-3 or TRBV12-4 with TRBJ2-5, with D possibly being TRBD1 or TRBD2 (5 bases each). There are 15 residues in the CDR3. The CDR3 sequence: CASSPSGLSGETRYF. As DNA, the CDR3 is TGTGCCAGCAGTCCGTCGGGGCTTTCCGGGGAGACCCGGTACTTC.

This clonotype has ten or more counts. The CDR3 reads CAISAGQGEAFF. The CDR3 region has the DNA TGTGCCATCAGTGCCGGACAGGGTGAAGCTTTCTTT. V is TRBV10-3 and J is TRBJ1-1; 8 bases are shared with TRBD1. Germline V gives CDR1 ENHRY, CDR2 SYGVKD. The trim removed 4 bases at V and 7 bases at J, leaving 2 bases unmatched. This CDR3 is built from 12 residues.

The V call is TRBV9, the J call TRBJ2-2; 11 positions agree with TRBD2. The germline CDR1 and CDR2 sequences are SGDLS and YYNGEE. Unmatched junction bases numbered 9, after V lost 4 bases and J lost 7 bases. CDR3 length: 16 amino acids. The CDR3 spells CASSPNPSGGYGELFF. The CDR3 nucleotides read TGTGCCAGCAGCCCCAACCCTAGCGGGGGGTACGGGGAGCTGTTTTTT.

This clonotype was recorded at least ten times. The chain couples TRBV6-5 to TRBJ2-3; D perhaps matches TRBD2 (6 bases). Trimming removed 6 bases at V and 5 bases at J, with 21 bases between. The CDR3 extends over 16 amino acids. Germline V CDR1 and CDR2: MNHEY, SVGAGI. Here the CDR3 DNA reads TGTGCCAGCAGAACGGCGGGGCTCGCCGGAGGAGATACGCAGTATTTT. Its translation is CASRTAGLAGGDTQYF.

In its sample, this clonotype was seen many times. The rearrangement links TRBV7-9 to TRBJ2-1; 10 nucleotides agree with TRBD2. The CDR3 runs 17 residues. The V and J ends lost 5 bases and 9 bases, in that order; junction bases with no gene match: 16. CDR1 and CDR2 from the germline V gene are SEHNR and FQNEAQ (reference sequence). CDR3 amino acids: CASSPPWERGGYGEQFF. CDR3 DNA sequence: TGTGCCAGCAGCCCCCCCTGGGAGCGGGGGGGCTACGGTGAGCAGTTCTTC.

This clonotype was observed at least ten times. The genes are TRBV12-3 or TRBV12-4 and TRBJ2-4; D gene uncertain. The length of the CDR3 is 16 residues. The V and J ends lost 2 bases and 0 bases respectively, with 11 bases between them. CDR3 sequence (DNA): TGTGCCAGCAGTTTATCGGCAGGAGTAGCCAAAAACATTCAGTACTTC. Translating it yields CASSLSAGVAKNIQYF.

Many counts were recorded for this clonotype. The J gene is TRBJ2-2, the V gene TRBV6-5, with 7 bases matching TRBD2. Trimming at V came to 6 bases and at J to 3 bases, leaving 7 bases not matched to a gene. Per germline, CDR1 MNHEY and CDR2 SVGAGI. The CDR3 has 15 amino acids. The DNA for the CDR3 is TGTGCCAGCAGAGCCGGGACTACCCACACCGGGGAGCTGTTTTTT. Its protein is CASRAGTTHTGELFF.

There are many counts of this clonotype. This chain connects TRBV7-2 to TRBJ2-1; D ambiguous. Per germline, CDR1 SGHTA and CDR2 FQGNSA. This CDR3 is built from 13 residues. Trimming removed 8 bases from V and 2 bases from J, with 10 bases in between. The CDR3 loop is CASGTGTYNEQFF. CDR3 sequence (DNA): TGTGCCAGCGGCACGGGCACCTACAATGAGCAGTTCTTC.

Ten or more counts support this clonotype. The chain joins TRBV4-3 to TRBJ2-5; D not certain. This CDR3 is built from 15 residues. Germline V gene data show CDR1 as LGHNA and CDR2 as YSLEER. Trimming removed 0 bases from V and 4 bases from J, with 12 bases in between. In DNA form, the CDR3 reads TGCGCCAGCAGCCAAGATAGTGGACGAGGAGAGACCCAGTACTTC. As protein: CASSQDSGRGETQYF.

This chain links TRBV7-2 with TRBJ2-3; D uncertain. Germline V gene sequence: CDR1 SGHTA, CDR2 FQGNSA. With 8 bases removed from V and 6 bases from J, the gap between germline ends came to 15 bases. This CDR3 spans 13 amino acids. The CDR3 protein is CASGTKSSDTQYF. CDR3 bases: TGTGCCAGCGGAACAAAAAGCTCGGATACGCAGTATTTT.

At least ten counts were recorded for this clonotype. The chain uses TRBV5-5 and TRBJ2-3, with 8 bases fitting TRBD2. After removal of 3 bases from V and 5 bases from J, the junction contained 8 bases not matched to a gene. This CDR3 spans 15 amino acids. Germline CDR1 and CDR2: SGHKS and YYEKEE (reference sequence). The CDR3 DNA follows: TGTGCCAGCAGCTGGCGGGGGGCCTTAGAAGATACGCAGTATTTT. It encodes CASSWRGALEDTQYF.

Many counts were recorded for this clonotype. The chain joins TRBV27 to TRBJ1-2, with TRBD1 matching 7 bases. V lost 4 bases, J lost 2 bases, and 7 bases stayed unmatched. Germline lookup yields CDR1 MNHEY and CDR2 SMNVEV (reference sequence). CDR3 length: 15 residues. CDR3 amino acids: CASSSLPTGNYGYTF. CDR3 coding DNA: TGTGCCAGCAGTTCTCTCCCGACAGGGAACTATGGCTACACCTTC.

Ten or more counts support this clonotype. The V gene is TRBV10-3, the J gene TRBJ2-7; D is tentatively TRBD1 or TRBD2 (6 bases each). Trimming stripped 3 bases from V and 3 bases from J, with 15 bases between. Germline CDR1 ENHRY, CDR2 SYGVKD. The CDR3 length is 15 residues. CDR3 region: CAISEPREGGYEQYF. CDR3 nucleotide sequence: TGTGCCATCAGTGAACCCAGAGAGGGGGGCTACGAGCAGTACTTC.

This clonotype was found many times. The genes are TRBV2 and TRBJ2-1, with 10 bases aligning to TRBD1. The length of the CDR3 is 15 residues. With V trimmed by 7 bases and J by 6 bases, 9 bases remained unmatched. The germline CDR1 and CDR2 sequences are SNHLY and FYNNEI. The CDR3 loop reads CASNRIRTGGNEQFF. The CDR3 nucleotides read TGTGCCAGCAACCGTATTCGGACAGGGGGCAATGAGCAGTTCTTC. Full variable domain (rest looked up from reference TRBV2 and TRBJ2-1): EPEVTQTPSHQVTQMGQEVILRCVPISNHLYFYWYRQILGQKVEFLVSFYNNEISEKSEIFDDQFSVERPDGSNFTLKIRSTKLEDSAMYFCASNRIRTGGNEQFFGPGTRLTVL.

This clonotype occurred many times. The rearrangement uses TRBV20-1 and TRBJ2-5; tentative D call: TRBD2 (6 bases). Per germline, CDR1 DFQATT and CDR2 SNEGSKA (reference sequence). Between the trimmed V and J ends, which lost 6 bases and 3 bases, there was a span of 11 bases. This CDR3 contains 12 residues. The CDR3 DNA reads TGCAGTGCAAGAAAGCGGGAAGAGACCCAGTACTTC. Amino acids: CSARKREETQYF.

This clonotype was detected many times. CDR3 sequence (DNA): TGTGCCAGCAGCGGTGAAGCGGGGTTTCACTATGGCTACACCTTC. It translates to CASSGEAGFHYGYTF. The gene calls are TRBV7-9 and TRBJ1-2; D remains unclear. CDR1 is SEHNR, CDR2 FQNEAQ, per germline (reference sequence). V was pared by 5 bases and J by 3 bases, with 16 bases between. This CDR3 region has 15 residues.

CDR3 in amino acids: CASSSPGVKRGTEAFF. For the CDR3, the DNA is TGTGCCAGCAGTTCCCCCGGGGTCAAAAGGGGCACTGAAGCTTTCTTT. This sequence joins TRBV28 and TRBJ1-1, with D possibly matching TRBD1 (5 bases). The CDR3 contains 16 residues. The V end was cut by 4 bases, the J end by 4 bases, with 19 bases between. CDR1 and CDR2 from the germline V gene are MDHEN and SYDVKM.

This clonotype was counted ten times or more. The gene calls are TRBV5-1 and TRBJ1-2, with TRBD1 as a possible D gene (5 bases). CDR3 length: 14 residues. V gave up 4 bases and J gave up 5 bases, with 15 bases separating them. The germline CDR1 and CDR2 sequences are SGHRS and YFSETQ. In DNA form, the CDR3 reads TGCGCCAGCAGCCAGTCTACAGGTGAATATGGCTACACCTTC. Protein: CASSQSTGEYGYTF.

This clonotype was seen many times. The chain links TRBV2 to TRBJ1-3; D is unclear. Trimming removed 6 bases at V and 4 bases at J, with 16 bases between. Germline CDR1 SNHLY, CDR2 FYNNEI. The CDR3 has 15 amino acids. CDR3 nucleotides: TGTGCCAGCAGGGACGAACAGACCGGAGGAAACACCATATATTTT. Translated, it gives CASRDEQTGGNTIYF. Filled out from reference TRBV2 and TRBJ1-3, the complete variable domain reads EPEVTQTPSHQVTQMGQEVILRCVPISNHLYFYWYRQILGQKVEFLVSFYNNEISEKSEIFDDQFSVERPDGSNFTLKIRSTKLEDSAMYFCASRDEQTGGNTIYFGEGSWLTVV.

This clonotype was seen at least ten times. The rearrangement links TRBV15 to TRBJ1-1; TRBD1 might be the D (6 bases). V gave up 1 base and J gave up 3 bases, with 9 bases separating them. CDR3 size: 14 residues. The germline V gene has CDR1 LNHNV and CDR2 YYDKDF (reference sequence). The CDR3 here is CATSRGRGDTEAFF. For the CDR3, the DNA is TGTGCCACCAGCAGAGGAAGGGGGGACACTGAAGCTTTCTTT.

This clonotype appeared many times. V is TRBV5-1 and J is TRBJ1-2; D gene ambiguous. V gave up 4 bases and J gave up 7 bases, with 20 bases separating them. Germline V lookup: CDR1 SGHRS, CDR2 YFSETQ. The CDR3 runs 15 residues. The CDR3 DNA sequence: TGCGCCAGCAGCGTCTCAGGCGATCGGGGAGGTGGCTACACCTTC. Amino acid sequence: CASSVSGDRGGGYTF.

This clonotype was detected a few times. This chain connects TRBV20-1 to TRBJ2-2, with TRBD1 identical over 9 bases. The V and J ends lost 5 bases and 1 base, in that order; junction bases with no gene match: 2. The CDR3 has 14 amino acids. Per germline, CDR1 DFQATT and CDR2 SNEGSKA (reference sequence). The CDR3 region is CSAGTGWNTGELFF. Written as DNA, the CDR3 is TGCAGTGCTGGGACAGGGTGGAACACCGGGGAGCTGTTTTTT.